These 31 T cell receptor beta chains were sequenced from one sample in a study of CD8+CD57+ T cells in acquired aplastic anemia. An expansion of CD8+CD57+ cells by flow cytometry had been shown in patients chosen for sequencing. Template material for TCR beta VDJ and CDR3 profiling consisted of genomic DNA. TCRdb recomputed calls from the reads with MiXCR, one row per CDR3 protein. The sample lists about 170,000 distinct CDR3 sequences, about 45% occurring once. The sample was sorted CD4+, CD8+, or CD8+CD57+ T cells (not recorded which) from PBMCs. The receptors here all came from a human donor with aplastic anemia.

Worth noting for this clonotype: At one boundary the junction diverges from the germline segment, which might be a read error. The rearrangement uses TRBV7-3 and TRBJ2-1, with 12 bases identical to TRBD2. Germline assignment: CDR1 SGHTA and CDR2 FQGTGA. The CDR3 runs 16 residues. The DNA for the CDR3 is TGTGCCAGCAGCGTAACGGCTAGCGGGGGGGTACATGAGCAGTTCTTC. It encodes CASSVTASGGVHEQFF. The variable domain in full, completed from reference TRBV7-3 and TRBJ2-1, reads GAGVSQTPSNKVTEKGKYVELRCDPISGHTALYWYRQSLGQGPEFLIYFQGTGAADDSGLPNDRFFAVRPEGSVSTLKIQRTERGDSAVYLCASSVTASGGVHEQFFGPGTRLTVL.

The J gene is TRBJ2-5, the V gene TRBV5-1; 13 bases match TRBD2. This CDR3 contains 15 residues. J gave up 3 bases and V 6 bases, and 5 bases lay outside the gene matches. CDR1 SGHRS and CDR2 YFSETQ come from the germline V gene. CDR3: CASTQLAGGKETQYF. The CDR3 region has the DNA TGCGCCAGCACACAACTAGCGGGGGGGAAAGAGACCCAGTACTTC.

J is TRBJ2-6 and V is TRBV19; D uncertain. In germline, CDR1 is LNHDA, CDR2 SQIVND (reference sequence). CDR3 size: 15 residues. V was pared by 4 bases and J by 7 bases, with 14 bases between. The CDR3 DNA sequence: TGTGCCAGTAGTAATGAACGGACGGTAGCCAACGTCCTGACTTTC. Protein sequence: CASSNERTVANVLTF.

Comments on this clonotype: A much larger clone sits a single nucleotide away, making a read error possible. The rearrangement joins TRBV11-2 to TRBJ2-2; D may be TRBD2 (7 bases). V lost 4 bases, J lost 5 bases, and 23 bases lay in between. The CDR3 has 18 amino acids. Germline V gene data show CDR1 as SGHAT and CDR2 as FQNNGV. CDR3 protein: CASSSLCGGVFSTGELFF. The CDR3 nucleotides are TGTGCCAGCAGCTCCCTATGCGGGGGCGTCTTCTCTACCGGGGAGCTGTTTTTT.

This clonotype occurred many times. The V call is TRBV7-2, the J call TRBJ1-5; TRBD1 aligns across 9 bases. The CDR3 is made up of 15 amino acids. V lost 5 bases to trimming and J lost 2 bases; unmatched junction nucleotides: 4. Germline V gene sequence: CDR1 SGHTA, CDR2 FQGNSA. The CDR3 DNA reads as TGTGCCAGCAGCCCTAGGACAGGGGGCAATCAGCCCCAGCATTTT. This encodes CASSPRTGGNQPQHF.

This clonotype appeared a few times. The chain links TRBV6-5 to TRBJ1-5; 7 bases align to TRBD1. This CDR3 comprises 14 residues. CDR1 and CDR2 from the germline V gene are MNHEY and SVGAGI. After removal of 4 bases from V and 8 bases from J, the junction contained 8 bases not matched to a gene. In DNA form, the CDR3 reads TGTGCCAGCAGTTTCGACAGGGAAATAAAGCCCCAGCATTTT. It codes for CASSFDREIKPQHF.

The genes are TRBV2 and TRBJ2-6, with D hard to call. Germline-derived CDR1 and CDR2 are SNHLY and FYNNEI. Trimming cost V 5 bases and J 0 bases, with 8 bases left between them. The CDR3 is made up of 15 amino acids. CDR3 bases: TGTGCCAGCAGTTGGCAGAACTCTGGGGCCAACGTCCTGACTTTC. Its protein is CASSWQNSGANVLTF.

Concerning this clonotype itself: A clone one base away is much larger, so this may be a read error. This sequence joins TRBV5-4 and TRBJ2-3; 11 nucleotides line up with TRBD2. The germline gives CDR1 SGHNT, CDR2 YYREEE (reference sequence). The CDR3 length is 16 residues. The CDR3 here is CASSLGLAGGTDMQYF. As DNA, the CDR3 is TGTGCCAGCAGCTTGGGGCTAGCGGGGGGCACAGATATGCAGTATTTT.

This chain links TRBV9 with TRBJ1-2; the D gene is possibly TRBD1 (5 bases). Germline V lookup: CDR1 SGDLS, CDR2 YYNGEE. The CDR3 contains 15 residues. V was cut by 0 bases and J by 5 bases, with 14 bases left in between. Here the CDR3 DNA reads TGTGCCAGCAGCGTAGCCCAGGACAAGCGGTATGGCTACACCTTC. As protein: CASSVAQDKRYGYTF.

Only a few counts were recorded for this clonotype. This chain joins TRBV19 and TRBJ1-6, with D maybe TRBD1 (6 bases). Between the trimmed V and J ends, which lost 4 bases and 7 bases, there was a span of 17 bases. CDR1 and CDR2 from the germline V gene are LNHDA and SQIVND (reference sequence). This CDR3 comprises 16 residues. The CDR3 DNA is TGTGCCAGTAGTACTGGACAGTCAAGGCGAAATTCACCCCTCCACTTT. Residues: CASSTGQSRRNSPLHF.

Regarding this clonotype: A much larger clone sits a single nucleotide away, making a read error possible. The CDR3 coding sequence is TGTGCCAGCAGTGATGGTACGGTACTTGGGCAGTTCTTC. It is translated as CASSDGTVLGQFF. The rearrangement links TRBV25-1 to TRBJ2-1; D is unclear. Trimming took 3 bases from V and 12 from J, leaving 15 bases between them. The CDR3 is 13 residues long. Germline V gene data show CDR1 as MGHDK and CDR2 as SYGVNS.

V usage is TRBV6-1 and J usage is TRBJ2-1; TRBD2 aligns across 9 bases. V trimming: 6 bases; J trimming: 0 bases; junction bases outside the gene matches: 9. The CDR3 totals 17 residues. CDR1 is MNHNS, CDR2 SASEGT, per germline. The CDR3 reads CASRGTISGSSYNEQFF. In DNA, the CDR3 is TGTGCCAGCAGGGGGACTATTAGCGGGAGCTCCTACAATGAGCAGTTCTTC.

The chain recombines TRBV2 with TRBJ1-1; D remains ambiguous. Looked up from germline, CDR1 is SNHLY and CDR2 is FYNNEI. The CDR3 contains 13 residues. Trimming shortened V by 6 bases and J by 6 bases, and 14 bases separated the two germline ends. The CDR3, as DNA: TGTGCCAGCAGCCCGGAACGTTGGTCTGAAGCTTTCTTT. It is translated as CASSPERWSEAFF.

In the case of this clonotype: A much larger clone is a single base away; this may be a read error. V gene TRBV5-1 combines with J gene TRBJ2-1; TRBD2 is a possible D gene (6 bases). Germline loops: CDR1 SGHRS, CDR2 YFSETQ. The CDR3 has 15 amino acids. This CDR3 is CAGSAGTASVNEQFF. CDR3 coding DNA: TGCGCCGGCAGCGCCGGGACTGCCTCCGTGAATGAGCAGTTCTTC.

CDR3 DNA sequence: TGTGCCAGCAGCTCCAGGGGCAATCAGCCCCAGCATTTT. Amino acids: CASSSRGNQPQHF. V is TRBV7-4 and J is TRBJ1-5, with D perhaps matching TRBD1 (5 bases). CDR1 is SGHVT and CDR2 is SQSDAQ in the germline V gene. The CDR3 spans 13 residues. Trimming removed 4 bases at V and 2 bases at J, with 6 bases between.

The rearrangement joins TRBV6-4 to TRBJ2-5; D is possibly TRBD2 (5 bases). The germline CDR1 and CDR2 sequences are MRHNA and SNTAGT. There are 13 residues in the CDR3. CDR3 sequence reads: CATSGGPKETQYF. CDR3 sequence (DNA): TGTGCTACCAGTGGCGGGCCCAAAGAGACCCAGTACTTC.

The chain has TRBV29-1 and TRBJ2-3; 7 bases line up with TRBD2. Germline V CDR1 and CDR2: SQVTM, ANQGSEA. This CDR3 is 14 amino acids long. J was trimmed by 2 bases and V by 3 bases; bases with no gene match: 5. CDR3 amino acids: CSVDRLAVTDTQYF. The CDR3 region has the DNA TGCAGCGTTGATCGGCTAGCGGTCACAGATACGCAGTATTTT.

The rearrangement joins TRBV7-2 to TRBJ2-7; TRBD1 matches 8 bases. This CDR3 region has 15 residues. Germline V lookup: CDR1 SGHTA, CDR2 FQGNSA. V was clipped by 3 bases and J by 5 bases; unmatched bases: 9. The CDR3 protein is CASSFGQGFVDEQYF. CDR3 DNA: TGTGCCAGCAGCTTCGGACAGGGTTTCGTCGACGAGCAGTACTTC. Using reference TRBV7-2 and TRBJ2-7 for the parts outside the CDR3, the full variable domain is GAGVSQSPSNKVTEKGKDVELRCDPISGHTALYWYRQSLGQGLEFLIYFQGNSAPDKSGLPSDRFSAERTGGSVSTLTIQRTQQEDSAVYLCASSFGQGFVDEQYFGPGTRLTVT.

The chain uses TRBV12-3 or TRBV12-4 and TRBJ2-7; D remains ambiguous. Trimming took off 7 bases at V and 4 bases at J, with 14 bases between the two ends. The CDR3 is 13 residues long. The DNA of the CDR3 is TGTGCCAGCACTAGGGCCAGACAATACGAGCAGTACTTC. Encoded protein: CASTRARQYEQYF.

J is TRBJ2-7 and V is TRBV2; D is perhaps TRBD2 (6 bases). Germline V gene lookup returns CDR1 SNHLY and CDR2 FYNNEI. V dropped 5 bases and J dropped 0 bases, with 11 bases sitting between them. The CDR3 loop spans 14 amino acids. CDR3 in DNA: TGTGCCAGCAGTTCGTGGGACTCCTCCTACGAGCAGTACTTC. It yields the protein CASSSWDSSYEQYF.

This chain joins TRBV20-1 and TRBJ2-7; 8 nucleotides agree with TRBD1. Germline V gene lookup returns CDR1 DFQATT and CDR2 SNEGSKA (reference sequence). With V trimmed by 3 bases and J by 4 bases, 5 bases remained unmatched. The CDR3 consists of 13 residues. The CDR3 DNA follows: TGCAGTGCTAGGGGGCAGGGGGCGTACGAGCAGTACTTC. Translation: CSARGQGAYEQYF.

The chain is built from TRBV11-1 and TRBJ2-2, with TRBD2 matching 11 bases. The CDR3 loop spans 17 amino acids. Trimming cost V 7 bases and J 0 bases; bases outside gene matches: 7. From germline, CDR1 is SGHAT and CDR2 FQDESV (reference sequence). The CDR3 coding sequence is TGTGCCAGCAACCGAGGACTAGCGGGTTCGAACACCGGGGAGCTGTTTTTT. This translates into CASNRGLAGSNTGELFF.

The chain links TRBV19 to TRBJ2-7, with a possible D match to TRBD2 (7 bases). The CDR3 contains 14 residues. The V and J ends lost 9 bases and 5 bases respectively, with 20 bases between them. Germline loops: CDR1 LNHDA, CDR2 SQIVND (reference sequence). CDR3 sequence: CASSLPGGSDEQYF. CDR3 DNA sequence: TGTGCCAGCAGCTTACCGGGGGGCTCGGACGAGCAGTACTTC.

V and J are TRBV24-1 and TRBJ2-1, with D uncertain. Trimming stripped 0 bases from V and 10 bases from J, with 6 bases between. Germline V CDR1 and CDR2: KGHDR, SFDVKD. The CDR3 totals 12 residues. CDR3 in DNA: TGTGCCACCAGTGATTTGTTCGGAGAGCAGTTCTTC. Translation gives CATSDLFGEQFF.

The rearrangement joins TRBV2 to TRBJ2-1, with a weak D call TRBD1 (6 bases). V was cut by 7 bases and J by 9 bases, with 13 bases left in between. From germline, CDR1 is SNHLY and CDR2 FYNNEI. The CDR3 contains 12 residues. This chain's CDR3 is CASKGESGEQFF. Here the CDR3 DNA reads TGTGCCAGCAAGGGGGAATCGGGTGAGCAGTTCTTC.

This rearrangement joins TRBV6-1 to TRBJ2-7; 11 bases align to TRBD2. V shed 6 bases and J 2 bases; nucleotides not matched to a gene: 3. The V gene's germline CDR1 is MNHNS and CDR2 SASEGT. The CDR3 spans 14 residues. CDR3 protein: CASSISGRAYEQYF. The CDR3 DNA is TGTGCCAGCAGCATTAGCGGGAGGGCCTACGAGCAGTACTTC.

In its sample, this clonotype was seen many times. The chain's CDR3 is CASTPGTSGGLEQFF. The CDR3 DNA reads as TGTGCCAGCACTCCCGGGACTAGCGGGGGGCTGGAGCAGTTCTTC. This chain links TRBV12-3 or TRBV12-4 with TRBJ2-1; TRBD2 matches at 15 bases. CDR3 size: 15 residues. Trimming took 7 bases from V and 10 from J; bases not matched to a gene: 8.

V is TRBV25-1 and J is TRBJ2-7; TRBD1 aligns across 9 bases. There are 14 residues in the CDR3. CDR1 is MGHDK, CDR2 SYGVNS, per germline. This chain's CDR3 is CAEHSGTGTYEQYF. CDR3 nucleotide sequence: TGTGCGGAACACTCCGGGACAGGGACCTACGAGCAGTACTTC.

This clonotype was recorded only once. The genes are TRBV2 and TRBJ1-5, with D perhaps matching TRBD1 (5 bases). Germline V lookup: CDR1 SNHLY, CDR2 FYNNEI. There are 12 residues in the CDR3. Deletions cut 4 bases from V and 13 bases from J, with 14 bases between. The CDR3 spells CASSGDSGAQHF. In DNA, the CDR3 is TGTGCCAGCAGTGGGGATAGCGGGGCTCAGCATTTT. Together with reference TRBV2 and TRBJ1-5, the CDR3 gives the full variable domain: EPEVTQTPSHQVTQMGQEVILRCVPISNHLYFYWYRQILGQKVEFLVSFYNNEISEKSEIFDDQFSVERPDGSNFTLKIRSTKLEDSAMYFCASSGDSGAQHFGDGTRLSIL.

This clonotype was counted only a few times. The V gene is TRBV7-9, the J gene TRBJ2-7, with D perhaps TRBD1 (5 bases). The V end lost 1 base, the J end lost 5 bases, and 6 bases lay between the germline ends. The CDR3 length is 12 residues. CDR1 SEHNR and CDR2 FQNEAQ come from the germline V gene (reference sequence). CDR3 DNA: TGTGCCAGCAGCTTAGGGGGCCACGAGCAGTACTTC. This codes for CASSLGGHEQYF.

This clonotype was seen only a few times. DNA for the CDR3: TGTGCCAGCACCGGGACAGGGACTAATTCACCCCTCCACTTT. Residues: CASTGTGTNSPLHF. The genes are TRBV2 and TRBJ1-6; 9 bases map to TRBD1. V lost 7 bases to trimming and J lost 6 bases; unmatched junction nucleotides: 4. The CDR3 length is 14 residues. Germline CDR1 is SNHLY and CDR2 is FYNNEI.